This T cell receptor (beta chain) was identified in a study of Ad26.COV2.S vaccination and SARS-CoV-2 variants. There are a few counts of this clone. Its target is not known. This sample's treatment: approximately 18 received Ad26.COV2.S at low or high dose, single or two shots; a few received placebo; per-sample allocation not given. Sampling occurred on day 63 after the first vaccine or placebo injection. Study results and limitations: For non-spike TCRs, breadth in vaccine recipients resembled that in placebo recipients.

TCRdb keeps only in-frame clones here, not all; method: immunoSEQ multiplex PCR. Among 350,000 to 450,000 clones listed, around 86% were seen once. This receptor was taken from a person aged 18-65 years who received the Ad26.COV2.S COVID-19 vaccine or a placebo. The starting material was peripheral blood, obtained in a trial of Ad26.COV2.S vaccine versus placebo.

The CDR3 DNA follows: TGTGCCAGCAGCCCGAGGGACACTGAAGCTTTCTTT. Translated, it gives CASSPRDTEAFF. The chain combines TRBV3-1 (or the pseudogene TRBV3-2) with TRBJ1-1; D uncertain. The CDR3 length is 12 residues. Trimming pared 4 bases from V and 3 bases from J, leaving 6 bases between. In germline, CDR1 is LGHDT, CDR2 YNNKEL (reference sequence).